This T cell receptor beta chain emerged from a study of T-cell reconstitution after alpha-beta-depleted transplantation in children. Study results and caveats: Newly produced T cells mostly accounted for T-cell counts and diversity one year post-transplant.

A note on this clonotype: Its specificity is not known.

CDR3 length: 15 amino acids. Trimming removed 4 bases from V and 1 base from J, with 11 bases in between. Germline CDR1 SGHTA, CDR2 FQGTGA. The library targeted TCRbeta and was prepared with unique molecular identifiers. TCRdb reprocessed the PCR reads via MiXCR and lists one record per CDR3 protein. The data contain about 600,000 distinct CDR3 sequences, over 10% of them singletons. The receptor was derived from a male patient younger than 18 who had a stem cell transplant for acute myeloid leukemia, so the T cells may come from the graft donor. The material sequenced was PBMCs, mostly from graft donor cells, taken 360 days after TCRalphabeta/CD19-depleted stem cell transplant. The chain recombines TRBV7-3 with TRBJ2-1, with D possibly called TRBD1 or TRBD2 (5 bases each). The CDR3 reads CASSSEWGSYNEQFF. CDR3 sequence (DNA): TGTGCCAGCAGCTCCGAATGGGGGTCCTACAATGAGCAGTTCTTC.